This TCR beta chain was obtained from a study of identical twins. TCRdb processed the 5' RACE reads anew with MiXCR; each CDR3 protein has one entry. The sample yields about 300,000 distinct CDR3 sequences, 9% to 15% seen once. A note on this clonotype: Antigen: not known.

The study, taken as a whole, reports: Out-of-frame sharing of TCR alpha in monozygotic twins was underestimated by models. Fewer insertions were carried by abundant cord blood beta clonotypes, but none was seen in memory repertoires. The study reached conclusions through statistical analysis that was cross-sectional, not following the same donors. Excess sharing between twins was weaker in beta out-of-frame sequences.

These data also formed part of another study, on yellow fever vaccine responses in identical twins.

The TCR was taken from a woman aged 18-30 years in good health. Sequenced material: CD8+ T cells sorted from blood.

CDR3 DNA: TGTGCCAGCAGCCAAGATGTCCCTAGAGAGACCCAGTACTTC. Translating gives CASSQDVPRETQYF. V and J are TRBV3-1 and TRBJ2-5; D gene ambiguous. The V gene's germline CDR1 is LGHDT and CDR2 YNNKEL (reference sequence). The CDR3 is 14 amino acids. Trimming took 0 bases from V and 4 from J, leaving 9 bases between them.